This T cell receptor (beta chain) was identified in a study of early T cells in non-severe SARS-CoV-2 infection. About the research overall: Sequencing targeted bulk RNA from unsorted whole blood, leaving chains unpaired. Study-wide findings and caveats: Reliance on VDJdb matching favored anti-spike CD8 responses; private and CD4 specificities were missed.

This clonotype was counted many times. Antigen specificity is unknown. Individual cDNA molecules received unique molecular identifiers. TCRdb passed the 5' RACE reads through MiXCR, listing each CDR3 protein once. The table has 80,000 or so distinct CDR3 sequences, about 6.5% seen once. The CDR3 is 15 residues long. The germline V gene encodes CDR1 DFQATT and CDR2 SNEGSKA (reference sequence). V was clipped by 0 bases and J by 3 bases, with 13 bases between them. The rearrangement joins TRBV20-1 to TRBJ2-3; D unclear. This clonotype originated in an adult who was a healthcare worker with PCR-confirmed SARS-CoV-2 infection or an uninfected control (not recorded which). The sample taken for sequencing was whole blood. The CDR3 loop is CSARDGGERTDTQYF. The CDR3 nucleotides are TGCAGTGCTAGAGACGGTGGAGAGAGGACAGATACGCAGTATTTT.